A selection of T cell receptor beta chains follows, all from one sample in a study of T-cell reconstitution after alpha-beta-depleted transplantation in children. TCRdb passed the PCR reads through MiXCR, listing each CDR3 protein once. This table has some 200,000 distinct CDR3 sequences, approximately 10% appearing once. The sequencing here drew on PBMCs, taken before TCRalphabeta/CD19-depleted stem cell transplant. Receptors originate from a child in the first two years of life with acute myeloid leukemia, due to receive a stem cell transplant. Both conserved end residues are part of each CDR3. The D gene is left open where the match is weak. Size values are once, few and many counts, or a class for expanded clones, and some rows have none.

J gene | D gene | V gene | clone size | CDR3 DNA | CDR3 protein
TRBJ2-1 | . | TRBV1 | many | TGCACCAGCAGCCAAGCGGGAGGCTCCTACAATGAGCAGTTCTTC | CTSSQAGGSYNEQFF
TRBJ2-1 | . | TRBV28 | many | TGTGCCAGCAGTTTATCAGGGGGGTTCCACAATGAGCAGTTCTTC | CASSLSGGFHNEQFF
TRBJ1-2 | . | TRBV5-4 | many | TGTGCCAGCAGCTTAAGCGGAACCAACTATGGCTACACCTTC | CASSLSGTNYGYTF
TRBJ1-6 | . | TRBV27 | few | TGTGCCAGCAGTTTAGGGGACCCAGATTCACCCCTCCACTTT | CASSLGDPDSPLHF
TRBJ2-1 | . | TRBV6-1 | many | TGTGCCAGCAGTGAATGGGCGGACTACAATGAGCAGTTCTTC | CASSEWADYNEQFF
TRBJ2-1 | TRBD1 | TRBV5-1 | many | TGCGCCAGCAGCTCTGGGACAGCTGACAATGAGCAGTTCTTC | CASSSGTADNEQFF
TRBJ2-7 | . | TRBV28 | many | TGTGCCAGCAGCCCCCTCCGGGGGCGGGGGTACTCCTACGAGCAGTACTTC | CASSPLRGRGYSYEQYF
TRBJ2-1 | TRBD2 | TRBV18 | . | TGTGCCAGCTCACCGGGACTAGAGGACGGTGAGCAGTTCTTC | CASSPGLEDGEQFF
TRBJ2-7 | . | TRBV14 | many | TGTGCCAGCAGCCCCCTAAGGGCCCACGAGCAGTACTTC | CASSPLRAHEQYF
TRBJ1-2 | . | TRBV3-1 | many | TGTGCCAGCAGCGTAGGGGATTTGCATGGCTACACCTTC | CASSVGDLHGYTF
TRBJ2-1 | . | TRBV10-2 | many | TGCGCCAGCAGTGAGGACCACCCTTACAATGAGCAGTTCTTC | CASSEDHPYNEQFF
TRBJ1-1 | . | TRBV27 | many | TGTGCCAGCAGTTCAGCGGCTACGGGAACTTTCTTT | CASSSAATGTFF